Here is one TCR beta chain with its context. Its matching antigen is unknown. CDR3 length: 15 amino acids. V was clipped by 5 bases and J by 2 bases, with 16 bases between them. Looked up from germline, CDR1 is MDHEN and CDR2 is SYDVKM. The protocol was immunoSEQ multiplex PCR, while the TCRdb copy is restricted to in-frame clones and leaves out a portion. The repertoire holds 1,400,000 or so clones, with less than 99% as singletons. This sample was included in a study of shared clonotypes between healthy human individuals. Donors were Caucasian adults residing in Nashville, Tennessee, USA. General observations from the study: Non-shared clonotypes were found to have lower generation probabilities than the clonotypes that were shared by all four of the sorted-subset donors.

Sequencing was carried out using naive CD4+ T cells sorted from blood. The subset is: CD45RA+ positively selected. The chain recombines TRBV28 with TRBJ2-7, with D possibly being TRBD1 (6 bases). The receptor's source is a man aged 30 to 45 in good health. The CDR3 DNA reads TGTGCCAGCAGTCCGAGACGGACAGTCCCCTACGAGCAGTACTTC. Encoded protein: CASSPRRTVPYEQYF.